This entry is about one T cell receptor beta chain. From the RT-PCR reads, TCRdb called clonotypes with MiXCR, one entry per CDR3 protein. The sample consists of almost 700,000 distinct CDR3 sequences, 13% to 15% of them appearing once. The CDR3 loop spans 14 amino acids. The germline gives CDR1 MDHEN, CDR2 SYDVKM. V lost 6 bases, J lost 1 base, and 10 bases lay in between. The specimen sequenced was memory CD4+ T cells from blood. The clonotype comes from a female donor in good health, serving as a healthy control. This chain uses TRBV28 with TRBJ1-5; D is unclear. CDR3 nucleotide sequence: TGTGCCAGCAGCCCGGCTAACAGCAATCAGCCCCAGCATTTT. Protein sequence: CASSPANSNQPQHF.